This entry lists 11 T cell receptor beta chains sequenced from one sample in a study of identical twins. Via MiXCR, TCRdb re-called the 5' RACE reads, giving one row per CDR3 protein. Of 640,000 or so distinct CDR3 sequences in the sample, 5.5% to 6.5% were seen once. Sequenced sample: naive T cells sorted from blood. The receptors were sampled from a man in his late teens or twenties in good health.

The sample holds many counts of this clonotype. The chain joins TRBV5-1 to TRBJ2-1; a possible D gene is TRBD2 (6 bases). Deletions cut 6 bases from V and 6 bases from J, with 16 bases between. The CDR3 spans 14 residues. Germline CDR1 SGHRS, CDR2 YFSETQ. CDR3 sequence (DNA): TGCGCCAGCACCAGTATAGGAGGGTTCAATGAGCAGTTCTTC. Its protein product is CASTSIGGFNEQFF. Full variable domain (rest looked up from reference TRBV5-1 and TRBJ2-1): KAGVTQTPRYLIKTRGQQVTLSCSPISGHRSVSWYQQTPGQGLQFLFEYFSETQRNKGNFPGRFSGRQFSNSRSEMNVSTLELGDSALYLCASTSIGGFNEQFFGPGTRLTVL.

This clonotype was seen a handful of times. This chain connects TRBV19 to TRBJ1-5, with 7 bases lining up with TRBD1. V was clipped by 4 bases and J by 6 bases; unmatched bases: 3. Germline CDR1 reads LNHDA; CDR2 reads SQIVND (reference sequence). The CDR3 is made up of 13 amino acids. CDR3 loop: CASSKYRGQPQHF. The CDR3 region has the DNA TGTGCCAGTAGTAAGTACAGGGGTCAGCCCCAGCATTTT.

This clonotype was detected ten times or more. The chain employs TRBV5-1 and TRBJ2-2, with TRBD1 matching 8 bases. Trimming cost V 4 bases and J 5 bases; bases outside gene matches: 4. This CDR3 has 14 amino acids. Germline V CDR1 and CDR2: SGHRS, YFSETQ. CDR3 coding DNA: TGCGCCAGCAGCCGACAGGGGACGACCGGGGAGCTGTTTTTT. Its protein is CASSRQGTTGELFF.

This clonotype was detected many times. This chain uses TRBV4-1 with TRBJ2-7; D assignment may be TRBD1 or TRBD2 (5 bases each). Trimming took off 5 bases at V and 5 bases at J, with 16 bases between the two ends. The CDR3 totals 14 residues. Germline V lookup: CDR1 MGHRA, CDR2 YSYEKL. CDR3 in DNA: TGCGCCAGCAGCTCAAGAAGTCCGGGGCACGAGCAGTACGTC. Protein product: CASSSRSPGHEQYV.

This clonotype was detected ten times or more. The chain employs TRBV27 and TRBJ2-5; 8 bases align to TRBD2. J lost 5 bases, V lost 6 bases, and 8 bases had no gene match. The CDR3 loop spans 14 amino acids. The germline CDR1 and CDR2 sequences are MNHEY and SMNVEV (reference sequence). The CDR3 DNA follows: TGTGCCAGCAGACCGGGAGGGGAAACGGAGACCCAGTACTTC. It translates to CASRPGGETETQYF.

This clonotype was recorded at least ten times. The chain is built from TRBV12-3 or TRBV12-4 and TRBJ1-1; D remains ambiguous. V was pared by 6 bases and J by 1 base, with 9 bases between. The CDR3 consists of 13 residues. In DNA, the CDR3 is TGTGCCAGCAGGGGAGGAGCGAACACTGAAGCTTTCTTT. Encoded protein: CASRGGANTEAFF.

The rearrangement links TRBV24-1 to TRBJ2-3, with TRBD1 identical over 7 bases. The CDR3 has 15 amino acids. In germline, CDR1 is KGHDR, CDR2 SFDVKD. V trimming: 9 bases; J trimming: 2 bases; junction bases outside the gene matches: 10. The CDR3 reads CATRPRGNPTDTQYF. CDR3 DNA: TGTGCCACCCGGCCCAGGGGGAACCCCACAGATACGCAGTATTTT.

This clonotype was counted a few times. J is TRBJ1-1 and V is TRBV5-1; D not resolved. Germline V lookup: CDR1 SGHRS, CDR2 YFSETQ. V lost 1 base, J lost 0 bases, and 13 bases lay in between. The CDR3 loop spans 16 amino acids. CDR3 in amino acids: CASSLFSGGMNTEAFF. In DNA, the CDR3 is TGCGCCAGCAGCTTGTTTAGTGGCGGAATGAACACTGAAGCTTTCTTT.

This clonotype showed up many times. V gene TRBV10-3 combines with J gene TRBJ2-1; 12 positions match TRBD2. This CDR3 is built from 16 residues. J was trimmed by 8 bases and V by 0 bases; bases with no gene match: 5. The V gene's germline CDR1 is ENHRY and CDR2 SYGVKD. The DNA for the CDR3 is TGTGCCATCAGTGAGTCCACTAGCGGGAGGTTCGATGAGCAGTTCTTC. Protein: CAISESTSGRFDEQFF.

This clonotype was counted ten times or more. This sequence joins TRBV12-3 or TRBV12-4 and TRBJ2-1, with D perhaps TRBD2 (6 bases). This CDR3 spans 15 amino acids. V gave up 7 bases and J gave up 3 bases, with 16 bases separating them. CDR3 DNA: TGTGCCAGCACCCATAGCGGCAAATACTACAATGAGCAGTTCTTC. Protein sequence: CASTHSGKYYNEQFF.

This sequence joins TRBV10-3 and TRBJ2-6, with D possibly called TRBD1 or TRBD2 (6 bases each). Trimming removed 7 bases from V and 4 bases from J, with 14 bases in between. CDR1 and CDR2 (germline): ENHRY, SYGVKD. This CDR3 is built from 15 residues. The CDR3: CAITRGGTGANVLTF. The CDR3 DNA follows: TGTGCCATCACCCGCGGAGGGACAGGGGCCAACGTCCTGACTTTC.